Presented here are 5 T cell receptor beta chains from one specimen sequenced in a study of T cell responses to AZD1222 COVID-19 vaccine. Sequenced by immunoSEQ multiplex PCR; TCRdb stores in-frame clones only, minus some. The table shows around 99,000 clones, with around 87% occurring only once. Sequences were derived from peripheral blood, sampled 28 days after the second AZD1222 dose. The source of these receptors is an adult who received the AZD1222 COVID-19 vaccine.

The rearrangement uses TRBV7-5 and TRBJ2-7; TRBD2 is the table's D call and was not checked against the DNA. TRBV7-5 is a recognized pseudogene. The CDR3 is made up of 14 amino acids. The CDR3 bases are TGTGCCAGAAGGGGGAGCGGGATCCCGTTCGAGCAGTACTTC. As protein: CARRGSGIPFEQYF.

CDR3 sequence: CASQLLAGRHHEQYF. As DNA, the CDR3 is TGTGCCAGCCAACTACTAGCGGGAAGACACCACGAGCAGTACTTC. The J gene is TRBJ2-7, the V gene TRBV2; 10 bases fit TRBD2. Looked up from germline, CDR1 is SNHLY and CDR2 is FYNNEI. V gave up 8 bases and J gave up 5 bases; unmatched junction bases: 12. The CDR3 runs to 15 residues.

The chain uses TRBV27 and TRBJ1-6, with D possibly TRBD1 on 6 matching bases. Germline CDR1 MNHEY, CDR2 SMNVEV (reference sequence). This CDR3 spans 14 amino acids. Between the trimmed V and J ends, which lost 5 bases and 5 bases, there was a span of 10 bases. The CDR3 bases are TGTGCCAGCAGTGGGACATACAATAATTCACCCCTCCACTTT. Its protein product is CASSGTYNNSPLHF.

This clone was detected only once. The genes are TRBV29-1 and TRBJ1-1; no clear D. Trimming took 5 bases from V and 2 from J, leaving 15 bases between them. Looked up from germline, CDR1 is SQVTM and CDR2 is ANQGSEA. The CDR3 covers 14 residues. CDR3 sequence reads: CSVSKATSNTEAFF. CDR3 sequence (DNA): TGCAGCGTTAGTAAAGCTACATCAAACACTGAAGCTTTCTTT. Filled out from reference TRBV29-1 and TRBJ1-1, the complete variable domain reads SAVISQKPSRDICQRGTSLTIQCQVDSQVTMMFWYRQQPGQSLTLIATANQGSEATYESGFVIDKFPISRPNLTFSTLTVSNMSPEDSSIYLCSVSKATSNTEAFFGQGTRLTVV.

The gene calls are TRBV4-3 and TRBJ1-1; 10 bases line up with TRBD1. Trimming at V came to 2 bases and at J to 3 bases, leaving 6 bases not matched to a gene. The germline CDR1 and CDR2 sequences are LGHNA and YSLEER. This CDR3 is built from 16 residues. The CDR3 coding sequence is TGCGCCAGCAGCCAACGACAGGGGGCGGTGTACACTGAAGCTTTCTTT. Its translation is CASSQRQGAVYTEAFF.